The 17 T cell receptor beta chains in this list originate from one sample, sequenced in a study of blood T cell repertoires in COVID-19. The data were produced by immunoSEQ multiplex PCR, yet TCRdb's version contains in-frame clones alone and is incomplete. In the table there are some 490,000 clones, 75% to 90% of which are singletons. What was sequenced was PBMCs or T cells enriched from blood (not recorded which). The receptors were gathered from a woman aged 55-75 years who had recovered from COVID-19.

V is TRBV9 and J is TRBJ2-2; D might be TRBD2 (7 bases). V lost 4 bases and J lost 5, with 15 bases in between. The CDR3 is made up of 15 amino acids. The germline gives CDR1 SGDLS, CDR2 YYNGEE. The CDR3 region is CASSPGGGPTGELFF. In nucleotides, the CDR3 is TGTGCCAGCAGCCCCGGCGGGGGCCCGACCGGGGAGCTGTTTTTT.

This chain uses TRBV10-1 with TRBJ2-3; D call uncertain. Germline CDR1 WNHNN, CDR2 SYGVQD (reference sequence). This CDR3 is built from 13 residues. The germline V and J ends were trimmed by 4 bases and 2 bases, with 7 bases remaining between them. Here the CDR3 DNA reads TGCGCCAGCAGTGCAGTTAACACAGATACGCAGTATTTT. Its translation is CASSAVNTDTQYF.

This rearrangement joins TRBV6-5 to TRBJ1-6; D might be TRBD1 (5 bases). The V end was cut by 5 bases, the J end by 10 bases, with 15 bases between. CDR1 and CDR2 (germline): MNHEY, SVGAGI. The CDR3 has 14 residues. CDR3: CASSRDGGGSPLHF. The CDR3 nucleotides read TGTGCCAGCAGTAGGGACGGCGGGGGATCACCCCTCCACTTT.

In its sample, this clone was seen once. V is TRBV14 and J is TRBJ1-1, with a tentative D call TRBD1 (6 bases). CDR1 is SGHDN and CDR2 is FVKESK in the germline V gene. V was cut by 0 bases and J by 0 bases, with 14 bases left in between. The length of the CDR3 is 17 residues. This chain's CDR3 is CASSQERTASMNTEAFF. The CDR3 DNA sequence: TGTGCCAGCAGCCAAGAAAGGACAGCCAGTATGAACACTGAAGCTTTCTTT.

This chain connects TRBV10-3 to TRBJ1-6; D remains unclear. In germline, CDR1 is ENHRY, CDR2 SYGVKD. This CDR3 spans 13 amino acids. V dropped 2 bases and J dropped 5 bases, with 4 bases sitting between them. CDR3 amino acids: CAISETDNSPLHF. For the CDR3, the DNA is TGTGCCATCAGTGAGACAGATAATTCACCCCTCCACTTT.

This chain connects TRBV6-5 to TRBJ2-1, with 10 nucleotides matching TRBD2. The junction had 4 bases not matched to a gene; V was cut back by 0 bases and J by 5 bases. Germline V gene data show CDR1 as MNHEY and CDR2 as SVGAGI. The CDR3 loop spans 16 amino acids. The CDR3 protein is CASSYSLAGVNNEQFF. The CDR3, as DNA: TGTGCCAGCAGTTACTCGCTAGCGGGGGTGAACAATGAGCAGTTCTTC.

The chain couples TRBV15 to TRBJ2-3; 7 bases match TRBD1. This CDR3 is 18 amino acids long. Germline CDR1 LNHNV, CDR2 YYDKDF (reference sequence). J lost 4 bases, V lost 0 bases, and 13 bases had no gene match. The DNA of the CDR3 is TGTGCCACCAGCAGAGATCAATCGGGACAGTCTTATGCAGATACGCAGTATTTT. It yields the protein CATSRDQSGQSYADTQYF.

The rearrangement links TRBV11-3 to TRBJ2-5, with 10 nucleotides matching TRBD2. The CDR3 sequence is 14 residues long. Germline V gene lookup returns CDR1 SGHNT and CDR2 YENEEA. Trimming removed 8 bases from V and 3 bases from J; junction bases left unmatched: 6. The CDR3 region has the DNA TGTGCCAGCTCCCCCGGGACTAGCGAAGAGACCCAGTACTTC. The encoded protein is CASSPGTSEETQYF.

The chain couples TRBV24-1 to TRBJ1-2; TRBD1 might be the D (6 bases). Germline lookup yields CDR1 KGHDR and CDR2 SFDVKD. With 4 bases removed from V and 6 bases from J, the gap between germline ends came to 14 bases. The CDR3 has 14 residues. The CDR3 protein is CATSDSDRTNGYTF. CDR3 in DNA: TGTGCCACCAGTGACTCAGACAGGACCAATGGCTACACCTTC.

This sequence joins TRBV24-1 and TRBJ2-2, with 8 positions matching TRBD2. The length of the CDR3 is 15 residues. CDR1 and CDR2 (germline): KGHDR, SFDVKD. J lost 6 bases, V lost 4 bases, and 6 bases had no gene match. As DNA, the CDR3 is TGTGCCACCAGTGACCCCGGGAGGGTGGCCGGGGAGCTGTTTTTT. Protein: CATSDPGRVAGELFF.

The chain couples TRBV2 to TRBJ1-2; TRBD1 matches 7 bases. The length of the CDR3 is 14 residues. After removal of 7 bases from V and 3 bases from J, the junction contained 8 bases not matched to a gene. Germline lookup yields CDR1 SNHLY and CDR2 FYNNEI. CDR3 DNA: TGTGCCAGCAAAGAACAGGGGCAGGACTATGGCTACACCTTC. Residues: CASKEQGQDYGYTF.

The J gene is TRBJ1-4, the V gene TRBV30; D remains unclear. The length of the CDR3 is 14 residues. V was clipped by 2 bases and J by 4 bases, with 11 bases between them. CDR1 GTSNPN and CDR2 SVGIG come from the germline V gene (reference sequence). Here the CDR3 DNA reads TGTGCCTGGAGTTCTACCTCTGTTAATGAAAAACTGTTTTTT. Translation: CAWSSTSVNEKLFF.

The V and J genes are TRBV30 and TRBJ1-6; D remains ambiguous. Germline V lookup: CDR1 GTSNPN, CDR2 SVGIG (reference sequence). The CDR3 is 11 amino acids. The V and J ends lost 6 bases and 13 bases respectively, with 13 bases between them. CDR3 coding DNA: TGTGCCTGCAAGGACGGGAAGCCCCTCCACTTT. It translates to CACKDGKPLHF.

This clone appeared many times. The rearrangement joins TRBV2 to TRBJ2-3; no clear D. From germline, CDR1 is SNHLY and CDR2 FYNNEI. The CDR3 loop spans 15 amino acids. The ends were cut back, 5 bases at V and 2 bases at J, with 14 bases in the middle. The CDR3 reads CASSSQESHTDTQYF. The CDR3 DNA follows: TGTGCCAGCAGTTCCCAGGAAAGCCACACAGATACGCAGTATTTT.

The chain combines TRBV24-1 with TRBJ2-5, with 12 bases that match TRBD1. The J segment lost 7 bases and the V segment lost 4 bases, leaving 9 bases of the junction unmatched. The germline V gene encodes CDR1 KGHDR and CDR2 SFDVKD. The CDR3 extends over 16 amino acids. CDR3 region: CATSESGTGGSGTQYF. CDR3 sequence (DNA): TGTGCCACCAGTGAATCCGGGACAGGGGGCTCTGGGACCCAGTACTTC.

As concerns this clone: Other DNA sequences within the sample encode an identical CDR3. The chain joins TRBV30 to TRBJ2-3, with a weak D call TRBD2 (6 bases). Germline CDR1 reads GTSNPN; CDR2 reads SVGIG (reference sequence). This CDR3 has 13 residues. Trimming removed 2 bases at V and 4 bases at J, with 10 bases between. The CDR3 region is CAWSRGGADTQYF. CDR3 bases: TGTGCCTGGAGTAGAGGAGGGGCAGATACGCAGTATTTT. The variable domain in full, with the rest retrieved from reference TRBV30 and TRBJ2-3, is SQTIHQWPATLVQPVGSPLSLECTVEGTSNPNLYWYRQAAGRGLQLLFYSVGIGQISSEVPQNLSASRPQDRQFILSSKKLLLSDSGFYLCAWSRGGADTQYFGPGTRLTVL.

This clone has just one count. The chain employs TRBV27 and TRBJ2-2; 7 nucleotides align to TRBD2. Germline loops: CDR1 MNHEY, CDR2 SMNVEV (reference sequence). This CDR3 comprises 15 residues. The ends lost 2 bases at V and 3 bases at J; junction bases unmatched: 3. DNA of the CDR3: TGTGCCAGCAGTTTAACTAGCGCCCACACCGGGGAGCTGTTTTTT. It translates to CASSLTSAHTGELFF.